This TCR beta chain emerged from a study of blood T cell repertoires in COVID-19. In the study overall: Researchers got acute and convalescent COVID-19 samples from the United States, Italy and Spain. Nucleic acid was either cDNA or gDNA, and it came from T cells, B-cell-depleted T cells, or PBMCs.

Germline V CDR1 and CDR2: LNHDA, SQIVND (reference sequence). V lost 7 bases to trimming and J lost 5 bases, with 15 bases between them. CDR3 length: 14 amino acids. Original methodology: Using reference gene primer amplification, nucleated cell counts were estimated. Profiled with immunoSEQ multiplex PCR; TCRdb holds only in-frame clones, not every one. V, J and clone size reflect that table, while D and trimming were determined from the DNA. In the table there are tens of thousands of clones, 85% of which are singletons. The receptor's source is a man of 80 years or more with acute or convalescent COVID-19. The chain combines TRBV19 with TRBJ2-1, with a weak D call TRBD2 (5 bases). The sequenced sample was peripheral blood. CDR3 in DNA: TGTGCCAGTACCCAAGGGTCTAGCAACAATGAGCAGTTCTTC. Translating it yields CASTQGSSNNEQFF.